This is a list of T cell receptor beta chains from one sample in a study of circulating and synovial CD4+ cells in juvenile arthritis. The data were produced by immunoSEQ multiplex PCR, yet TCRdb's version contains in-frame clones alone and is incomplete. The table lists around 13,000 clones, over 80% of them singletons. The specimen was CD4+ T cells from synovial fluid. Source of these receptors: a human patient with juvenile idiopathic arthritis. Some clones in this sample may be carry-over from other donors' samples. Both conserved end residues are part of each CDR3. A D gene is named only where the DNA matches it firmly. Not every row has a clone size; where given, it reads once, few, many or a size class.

TGTGCCAGCAGTTCGCCAGACAGGGGAGAAAACACTGAAGCTTTCTTT	CASSSPDRGENTEAFF	once	TRBV6-5	TRBJ1-1	TRBD1
TGTGCCTGGAGTCACCGGGACAGGGACGGCGAGCAGTACTTC	CAWSHRDRDGEQYF	-	TRBV30	TRBJ2-7	TRBD1
TGTGCCAGCAGCCCACAGGGAAACACTGAAGCTTTCTTT	CASSPQGNTEAFF	few	TRBV6-5	TRBJ1-1	-
TGTGCCTGGAGTCAAAGCACAGATACGCAGTATTTT	CAWSQSTDTQYF	-	TRBV30	TRBJ2-3	-
TGTGCCAGCAGCGTAGAAGGGGGCCAAGAGACCCAGTACTTC	CASSVEGGQETQYF	once	TRBV9	TRBJ2-5	-
TGTGCCAGCAGTGGGGCAGGCACTTCTGGGGCCAACGTCCTGACTTTC	CASSGAGTSGANVLTF	-	TRBV6-4	TRBJ2-6	-
TGTGCCAGTAGTTGGAGGGGGCGAGAAAAACTGTTTTTT	CASSWRGREKLFF	few	TRBV19	TRBJ1-4	TRBD1
TGTGCCTGGAGCGTGACAGAAAAAGGGACCCAGTACTTC	CAWSVTEKGTQYF	-	TRBV30	TRBJ2-5	-
TGTGCCAGCAGTCCCTTTAGCGGGAGGGCCGGGTACGAGCAGTACTTC	CASSPFSGRAGYEQYF	-	TRBV2	TRBJ2-7	TRBD2
TGTGCCAGCAGCTTGGGGGGAGTCTATAATTCACCCCTCCACTTT	CASSLGGVYNSPLHF	-	TRBV5-4	TRBJ1-6	-
TGTGCCAGCAGCGCCGGCCGCCAGGGGAACACTGAAGCTTTCTTT	CASSAGRQGNTEAFF	-	TRBV5-4	TRBJ1-1	-
TGTGCCAGCAGCGCTGACAGGGACACTGAAGCTTTCTTT	CASSADRDTEAFF	once	TRBV27	TRBJ1-1	TRBD1
TGCGCCAGCAGTGGGGGCCCTGAAGCTTTCTTT	CASSGGPEAFF	-	TRBV10-2	TRBJ1-1	-
TGCGCCAGCAGCCAGGGGGGCAGCAATCAGCCCCAGCATTTT	CASSQGGSNQPQHF	-	TRBV5-1	TRBJ1-5	TRBD1
TGTGCCTGGGTACTAAACCGGGACATACTTTATAGCAATCAGCCCCAGCATTTT	CAWVLNRDILYSNQPQHF	-	TRBV30	TRBJ1-5	-
TGTGCCAGCAGCTCTCCCGGGGATACGCAGTATTTT	CASSSPGDTQYF	once	TRBV7-9	TRBJ2-3	-
TGTGCCAGCAGCTTGGCCGGGGGTTTGTATAATTCCCCCCTCCACTTT	CASSLAGGLYNSPLHF	few	TRBV5-4	TRBJ1-6	-
TGTGCCAGCAGCCAATACGCAGGGGGCGCGGGGACCCAGTACTTC	CASSQYAGGAGTQYF	-	TRBV4-2	TRBJ2-5	TRBD1
TGTGCCAGCAGATACTCAGGGGGCAAGAAGTATAGCAATCAGCCCCAGCATTTT	CASRYSGGKKYSNQPQHF	-	TRBV28	TRBJ1-5	TRBD1
TGTGCCTGGAGTGTACAGGGGTCACCCCTCCACTTT	CAWSVQGSPLHF	once	TRBV30	TRBJ1-6	TRBD1
TGCAGCGTTGGGGACACCAAGTACTACGAGCAGTACTTC	CSVGDTKYYEQYF	-	TRBV29-1	TRBJ2-7	-
TGTGCCACCAGCACCCGGGACTATGGTTCACCCCTCCACTTT	CATSTRDYGSPLHF	-	TRBV15	TRBJ1-6	-
TGTGCCAGCAGCCCAGGACAGGTCTATGGCTACACCTTC	CASSPGQVYGYTF	-	TRBV5-4	TRBJ1-2	TRBD1
TGTGCCAGCAGTCCGTTAGGACAGGGAGCCTATGGCTACACCTTC	CASSPLGQGAYGYTF	once	TRBV27	TRBJ1-2	TRBD1
TGTGCCGGCGGCATACTAGCGGGGGGTTTGGAGACCCAGTACTTC	CAGGILAGGLETQYF	-	TRBV28	TRBJ2-5	TRBD2
TGTGCCAGCAGTTTCCGACAGGCGAGCTACGAGCAGTACTTC	CASSFRQASYEQYF	-	TRBV6-5	TRBJ2-7	-
TGTGCCAGCAGCCCGCGACAGGGCGACACCATATATTTT	CASSPRQGDTIYF	few	TRBV5-6	TRBJ1-3	TRBD1
TGTGCCAGCGGGCCCCTCGGGATGAACACTGAAGCTTTCTTT	CASGPLGMNTEAFF	once	TRBV18	TRBJ1-1	-
TGTGCCTGGAGTGGGGGGGGCGGCACTGAAGCTTTCTTT	CAWSGGGGTEAFF	-	TRBV30	TRBJ1-1	-
TGTGCCAGCAGTTTATCGGGGGGGCTCGGGAACAATCAGCCCCAGCATTTT	CASSLSGGLGNNQPQHF	-	TRBV28	TRBJ1-5	-
TGTGCCAGCAGCATCGGACTAGCGGGGGGCACCGGGGAGCTGTTTTTT	CASSIGLAGGTGELFF	-	TRBV5-4	TRBJ2-2	TRBD2
TGTGCCAGCGTAGGACCCGGGACAGATTTTTACAATGAGCAGTTCTTC	CASVGPGTDFYNEQFF	-	TRBV27	TRBJ2-1	TRBD1
TGTGCCTGGAGTGTTCGTAGTGGTTCAGACAGGGCCTTTGGTCAGCCCCAGCATTTT	CAWSVRSGSDRAFGQPQHF	-	TRBV30	TRBJ1-5	TRBD1
TGTGCCAGCAGTTACCAGGGGGCTAAGGATCAGCCCCAGCATTTT	CASSYQGAKDQPQHF	-	TRBV6-6	TRBJ1-5	TRBD1
TGTGCCAGCAGCCATCGTCGGAGCGGGGGGGCCTACGAGCAGTACTTC	CASSHRRSGGAYEQYF	-	TRBV14	TRBJ2-7	TRBD2
TGTGCCAGCAGGGAGGGGTTGGTTTCACCCCTCCACTTT	CASREGLVSPLHF	few	TRBV5-6	TRBJ1-6	-
TGTGCCAGCAGTTACTCGGCCAGGTTAAAAAACCGGGAGCAGTACTTC	CASSYSARLKNREQYF	-	TRBV6-5	TRBJ2-7	-
TGTGCCTGGAGTGTACAGGGTTACACTGAAGCTTTCTTT	CAWSVQGYTEAFF	-	TRBV30	TRBJ1-1	-
TGTGCCAGCAGTTTGGGGGACAGGTCCTCGGGCTACACCTTC	CASSLGDRSSGYTF	-	TRBV28	TRBJ1-2	TRBD1
TGTGCCAGCAGTTACCAGGGGGCTAATTCCCCCCTCCACTTT	CASSYQGANSPLHF	once	TRBV6-6	TRBJ1-6	TRBD1
TGTGCCAGCAGTCCAGGGACTGAAGGTGGCTACACCTTC	CASSPGTEGGYTF	-	TRBV27	TRBJ1-2	-
TGTGCCAGCAGCTCCCCTGGCCAGGGCACCTACGAGCAGTACTTC	CASSSPGQGTYEQYF	-	TRBV7-9	TRBJ2-7	-
TGTGCCAGCAGCGTAGGCGACTGGGGGGGCGATGAAAAACTGTTTTTT	CASSVGDWGGDEKLFF	once	TRBV9	TRBJ1-4	-
TGTGCCAGCAGGAGGGACAGGGCCAACTACGAGCAGTACTTC	CASRRDRANYEQYF	-	TRBV6-5	TRBJ2-7	TRBD1
TGTGCCAGCAGCTTCGGGGGATACGAGCAGTACTTC	CASSFGGYEQYF	once	TRBV11-2	TRBJ2-7	-
TGTGCCAGCAGTTTATTCTTAGGGGGTGAAGCTTTCTTT	CASSLFLGGEAFF	-	TRBV27	TRBJ1-1	-